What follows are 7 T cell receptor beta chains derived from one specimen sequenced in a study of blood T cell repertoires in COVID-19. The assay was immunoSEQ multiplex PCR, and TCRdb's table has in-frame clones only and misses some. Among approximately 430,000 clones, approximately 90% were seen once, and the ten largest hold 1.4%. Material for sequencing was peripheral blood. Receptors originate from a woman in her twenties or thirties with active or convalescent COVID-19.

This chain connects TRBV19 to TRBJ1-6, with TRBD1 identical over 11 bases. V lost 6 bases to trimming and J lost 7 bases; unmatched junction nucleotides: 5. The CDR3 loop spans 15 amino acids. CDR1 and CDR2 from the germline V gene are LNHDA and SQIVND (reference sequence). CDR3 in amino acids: CASRVRDRGNSPLHF. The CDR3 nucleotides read TGTGCCAGTAGGGTCCGGGACAGGGGGAATTCACCCCTCCACTTT.

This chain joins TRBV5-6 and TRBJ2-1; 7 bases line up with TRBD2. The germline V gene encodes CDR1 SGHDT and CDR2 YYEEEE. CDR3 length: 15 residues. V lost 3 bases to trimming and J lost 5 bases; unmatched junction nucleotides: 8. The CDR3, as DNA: TGTGCCAGCAGCTCGACTAGCTTTGGAGACAATGAGCAGTTCTTC. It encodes CASSSTSFGDNEQFF. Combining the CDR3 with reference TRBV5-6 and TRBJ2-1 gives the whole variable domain DAGVTQSPTHLIKTRGQQVTLRCSPKSGHDTVSWYQQALGQGPQFIFQYYEEEERQRGNFPDRFSGHQFPNYSSELNVNALLLGDSALYLCASSSTSFGDNEQFFGPGTRLTVL.

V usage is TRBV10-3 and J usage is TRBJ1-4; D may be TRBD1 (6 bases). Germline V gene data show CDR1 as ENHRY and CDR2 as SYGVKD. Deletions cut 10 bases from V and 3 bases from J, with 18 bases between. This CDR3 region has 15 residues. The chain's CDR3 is CATNRDPAANEKLFF. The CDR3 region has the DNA TGTGCCACGAACAGGGATCCGGCGGCTAATGAAAAACTGTTTTTT.

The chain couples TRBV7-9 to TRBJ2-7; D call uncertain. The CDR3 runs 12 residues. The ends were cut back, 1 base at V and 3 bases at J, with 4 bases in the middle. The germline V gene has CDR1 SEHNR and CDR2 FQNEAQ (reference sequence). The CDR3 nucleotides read TGTGCCAGCAGCTTAGACAACTACGAGCAGTACTTC. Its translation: CASSLDNYEQYF.

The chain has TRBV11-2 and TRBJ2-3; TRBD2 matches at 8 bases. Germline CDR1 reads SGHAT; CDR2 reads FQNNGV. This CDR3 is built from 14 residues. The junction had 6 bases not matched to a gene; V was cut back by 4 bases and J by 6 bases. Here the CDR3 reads CASSSGTRTDTQYF. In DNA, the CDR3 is TGTGCCAGCAGCTCCGGGACTAGGACGGATACGCAGTATTTT.

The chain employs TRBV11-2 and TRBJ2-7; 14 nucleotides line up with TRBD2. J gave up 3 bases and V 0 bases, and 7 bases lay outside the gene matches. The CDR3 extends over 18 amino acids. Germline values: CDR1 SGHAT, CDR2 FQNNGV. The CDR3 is CASSLDHWGTSGSYEQYF. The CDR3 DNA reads TGTGCCAGCAGCTTAGATCACTGGGGGACTAGCGGGAGCTACGAGCAGTACTTC.

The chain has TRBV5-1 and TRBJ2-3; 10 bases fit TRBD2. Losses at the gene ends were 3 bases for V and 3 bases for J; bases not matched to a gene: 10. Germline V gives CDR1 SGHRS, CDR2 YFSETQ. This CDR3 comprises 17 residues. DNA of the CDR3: TGCGCCAGCAGCTGGGACACTCTAGCGGGAGTAACAGATACGCAGTATTTT. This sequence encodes CASSWDTLAGVTDTQYF.